This T cell receptor beta chain is drawn from a study of cytomegalovirus exposure and HLA in healthy donors. This CDR3 is 16 amino acids long. The V gene end was trimmed by 4 bases and the J gene end by 4 bases; junction bases not matched to a gene: 9. Per the germline V gene, CDR1 is SGHNT and CDR2 is YYREEE (reference sequence). Regarding the study as a whole: Evidence from a later analysis indicated that most CMV-associated TCR beta chains looked HLA-restricted. In a later analysis, V- and J-gene trimming of beta chains associated with a DCLRE1C missense variant, replicated independently. In a later analysis, across HLA loci, associated TCR counts were highest for DRB1, lowest for HLA-C.

Note on this clone: Its antigen is as yet unknown.

Vbeta (60) and Jbeta (13) primers were used in the PCR. Method: immunoSEQ multiplex PCR; TCRdb's copy keeps in-frame clones and lacks some. The sample consists of under 200,000 clones, approximately 80% of them appearing once. Sequencing was carried out using PBMCs. The sequence was collected from a woman between 45 and 65 years old in good health and CMV-seronegative. The rearrangement links TRBV5-4 to TRBJ1-1; 11 nucleotides match TRBD1. The CDR3 bases are TGTGCCAGCAGCCAAGAGGTAGGGACAGGGGGCACTGAAGCTTTCTTT. Protein sequence: CASSQEVGTGGTEAFF.